This T cell receptor beta chain comes out of a study of identical twins. Template switching (which added a universal primer site) was used, and cDNA carried unique molecular identifiers. A single record per CDR3 protein comes from TCRdb applying MiXCR to the 5' RACE reads. The sample carries about 250,000 distinct CDR3 sequences, about 8.3% recorded once. Healthy Caucasians made up all donors. Study results and limitations: Memory repertoires showed no such pattern, whereas abundant cord blood beta clonotypes carried fewer insertions. Out-of-frame alpha sequences shared by twins were enriched for low generation probability.

Germline V gene data show CDR1 as ENHRY and CDR2 as SYGVKD. The CDR3 has 14 amino acids. V lost 4 bases to trimming and J lost 5 bases, with 12 bases between them. This clonotype was seen more than once but under ten times. The antigen remains unidentified. This sample was also put to use in a study of yellow fever vaccine responses in identical twins.

The origin of this receptor is a woman aged 18 to 35 in good health. V and J are TRBV10-3 and TRBJ2-1; D is possibly TRBD1 (6 bases). What was sequenced was CD8+ T cells sorted from blood. The CDR3 DNA follows: TGTGCCATCAGTGGTGCCGGGACACACAATGAGCAGTTCTTC. Protein: CAISGAGTHNEQFF.